This T cell receptor beta chain was obtained from a study of blood T cells in healthy people across ages. Overall study results and limits: Using unsorted PBMCs precluded a conclusive naive versus antigen-experienced comparison. Both higher diversity and more naive CD4+ cells marked long-lived donors when set against aged donors. Strong correlation existed between TCR beta diversity and naive T cell percentage.

CDR1 and CDR2 from the germline V gene are SGHDN and FVKESK. The CDR3 is 12 amino acids. This clonotype was picked up one time. The target antigen is unknown. PCR was performed a second time for about 7 to 11 cycles using a sample-barcoded 5' primer and a J-beta primer mix. Each CDR3 protein gets one entry after TCRdb re-called the 5' RACE reads with MiXCR. This sample yields 780,000 or so distinct CDR3 sequences, of which roughly 50% are seen a single time; 20% to 30% belongs to the top ten. This sequence originates from a man aged 40-49 years in good health. Source material: blood. This chain uses TRBV14 with TRBJ2-4; D is uncertain. The tail of the sequence fits TRBJ2-7 better, so the J call may be wrong. CDR3 sequence: CASSQYYYEQYF. The CDR3 region has the DNA TGTGCCAGCAGCCAATACTACTACGAGCAGTACTTC.